The text below deals with one T cell receptor (beta chain). The antigen is not known. This entry belongs to a study of T cell responses to AZD1222 COVID-19 vaccine. Study-wide points: The donors showed a predominance of white British ancestry and of females, with possible underestimation of clonal diversity.

Per germline, CDR1 MDHEN and CDR2 SYDVKM. The CDR3 runs 11 residues. Between the trimmed V and J ends, which lost 3 bases and 4 bases, there was a span of 3 bases. Here immunoSEQ multiplex PCR was the method, and the copy in TCRdb shows in-frame clones only, minus some. The sample holds about 180,000 clones, 70% to 90% seen once. This sequence joins TRBV28 and TRBJ1-1; D is ambiguous. Sequencing used peripheral blood, obtained on day 0 of AZD1222 vaccination. This TCR came from an adult in good health. The CDR3 loop reads CASSFPTEAFF. The CDR3, as DNA: TGTGCCAGCAGTTTTCCCACTGAAGCTTTCTTT.